What follows are 14 T cell receptor beta chains derived from one specimen sequenced in a study of blood T cell repertoires in COVID-19. Measured with immunoSEQ multiplex PCR; TCRdb has only the in-frame clones, and not every one. This sample has 70,000 to 100,000 clones, with more than 75% found just once. Sequencing was done on a sample of peripheral blood. These receptors all stem from a human donor in a cohort sampled during active COVID-19.

CDR3 sequence (DNA): TGCAGTGCTAGTCACCCGGGGCTAGCGGACGAGCAGTACTTC. This translates into CSASHPGLADEQYF. The chain links TRBV20-1 to TRBJ2-7; 7 bases match TRBD2. With 3 bases clipped from V and 5 bases from J, the junction kept 10 bases outside the gene matches. The germline V gene encodes CDR1 DFQATT and CDR2 SNEGSKA (reference sequence). This CDR3 has 14 residues.

The V and J genes are TRBV15 and TRBJ2-3, with a weak D call TRBD2 (5 bases). V was trimmed by 1 base and J by 0 bases, leaving 11 bases between them. The CDR3 is 16 amino acids. Germline V gives CDR1 LNHNV, CDR2 YYDKDF (reference sequence). The CDR3 is CATSRASGGSTDTQYF. The CDR3 DNA reads TGTGCCACCAGCAGAGCTAGTGGCGGGAGCACAGATACGCAGTATTTT.

V usage is TRBV5-4 and J usage is TRBJ1-4; unclear D gene. CDR1 SGHNT and CDR2 YYREEE come from the germline V gene (reference sequence). V gave up 2 bases and J gave up 0 bases, with 11 bases separating them. The CDR3 sequence is 16 residues long. The CDR3 DNA reads TGTGCCAGCAGCTTTGAGGGCGGTGCAACTAATGAAAAACTGTTTTTT. Its protein is CASSFEGGATNEKLFF.

This chain connects TRBV5-1 to TRBJ2-1, with D hard to call. The CDR3 length is 11 residues. V was trimmed by 4 bases and J by 7 bases, leaving 6 bases between them. The V gene's germline CDR1 is SGHRS and CDR2 YFSETQ. The CDR3 is CASSVSNEQFF. Here the CDR3 DNA reads TGCGCCAGCAGCGTCTCGAATGAGCAGTTCTTC.

The V and J genes are TRBV4-1 and TRBJ2-7; a weak D match, TRBD2 (5 bases). The V gene's germline CDR1 is MGHRA and CDR2 YSYEKL. The CDR3 runs to 15 residues. V was pared by 1 base and J by 0 bases, with 10 bases between. The CDR3 loop is CASSQVRGSSYEQYF. The CDR3 coding sequence is TGCGCCAGCAGCCAAGTACGGGGTAGCTCCTACGAGCAGTACTTC.

This clone was detected only a few times. The chain joins TRBV18 to TRBJ1-2; 9 nucleotides align to TRBD1. The trim removed 3 bases at V and 6 bases at J, leaving 11 bases unmatched. The CDR3 is made up of 16 amino acids. Germline loops: CDR1 KGHSH, CDR2 LQKENI. This CDR3 reads CASSPRTTGGADGYTF. DNA of the CDR3: TGTGCCAGCTCACCTCGAACTACAGGGGGCGCGGATGGCTACACCTTC.

The chain employs TRBV6-5 and TRBJ1-1; 9 bases agree with TRBD1. Per the germline V gene, CDR1 is MNHEY and CDR2 is SVGAGI. Trimming removed 6 bases from V and 3 bases from J; junction bases left unmatched: 8. This CDR3 is built from 15 residues. CDR3 sequence reads: CASSPGQGGYTEAFF. The CDR3 nucleotides read TGTGCCAGCAGCCCGGGACAGGGAGGATACACTGAAGCTTTCTTT.

The rearrangement joins TRBV2 to TRBJ2-3; perhaps TRBD2 as D (6 bases). This CDR3 has 16 amino acids. Germline CDR1 is SNHLY and CDR2 is FYNNEI. V gave up 1 base and J gave up 0 bases, with 11 bases separating them. The CDR3 DNA is TGTGCCAGCAGTGAAGTCCCGGGAGCGAGCACAGATACGCAGTATTTT. It encodes CASSEVPGASTDTQYF.

This sequence joins TRBV5-1 and TRBJ2-7, with a possible D match to TRBD2 (6 bases). The CDR3 covers 15 residues. Trimming shortened V by 0 bases and J by 0 bases, and 10 bases separated the two germline ends. The germline CDR1 and CDR2 sequences are SGHRS and YFSETQ. The DNA for the CDR3 is TGCGCCAGCAGCTTGGTTGTTAGCGGCTCCTACGAGCAGTACTTC. Its translation is CASSLVVSGSYEQYF.

In this sample, this clone turned up once. The CDR3 sequence is CASSSLGGRALNEQFF. The CDR3 nucleotides are TGTGCCAGCAGCTCCCTGGGCGGGAGGGCTCTCAATGAGCAGTTCTTC. This chain links TRBV11-2 with TRBJ2-1, with TRBD2 matching over 9 bases. The J segment lost 6 bases and the V segment lost 4 bases, leaving 10 bases of the junction unmatched. CDR1 is SGHAT and CDR2 is FQNNGV in the germline V gene. The CDR3 consists of 16 residues. The full variable domain, its missing parts supplied by reference TRBV11-2 and TRBJ2-1, is EAGVAQSPRYKIIEKRQSVAFWCNPISGHATLYWYQQILGQGPKLLIQFQNNGVVDDSQLPKDRFSAERLKGVDSTLKIQPAKLEDSAVYLCASSSLGGRALNEQFFGPGTRLTVL.

V is TRBV5-5 and J is TRBJ1-5; TRBD1 is a possible D gene (6 bases). V dropped 3 bases and J dropped 3 bases, with 13 bases sitting between them. This CDR3 contains 15 residues. Germline loops: CDR1 SGHKS, CDR2 YYEKEE (reference sequence). The CDR3 here is CASSSSGTHNQPQHF. The CDR3 region has the DNA TGTGCCAGCAGCTCCTCGGGGACACACAATCAGCCCCAGCATTTT.

In this sample, this clone turned up once. In DNA form, the CDR3 reads TGTGCCAGCAGCTCATACAGCAACGAGCAGTACTTC. It encodes CASSSYSNEQYF. The chain uses TRBV7-8 and TRBJ2-7; D is uncertain. The V gene's germline CDR1 is SGHVS and CDR2 FQNEAQ. V was shortened by 4 bases and J by 5 bases, with 9 bases between the two germline ends. The CDR3 consists of 12 residues.

This chain uses TRBV6-5 with TRBJ2-7; 7 nucleotides match TRBD1. This CDR3 comprises 14 residues. CDR1 and CDR2 (germline): MNHEY, SVGAGI. With V trimmed by 0 bases and J by 3 bases, 2 bases remained unmatched. The CDR3 protein is CASSYSDRNYEQYF. In nucleotides, the CDR3 is TGTGCCAGCAGTTACTCGGACAGGAACTACGAGCAGTACTTC.

The sample holds one count of this clone. The chain uses TRBV24-1 and TRBJ2-5; a possible D gene is TRBD2 (6 bases). V lost 4 bases and J lost 4, with 18 bases in between. The length of the CDR3 is 16 residues. Per germline, CDR1 KGHDR and CDR2 SFDVKD. In DNA form, the CDR3 reads TGTGCCACCAGTGACCGGACCGGAGGGCTGTTAGAGACCCAGTACTTC. This sequence encodes CATSDRTGGLLETQYF.